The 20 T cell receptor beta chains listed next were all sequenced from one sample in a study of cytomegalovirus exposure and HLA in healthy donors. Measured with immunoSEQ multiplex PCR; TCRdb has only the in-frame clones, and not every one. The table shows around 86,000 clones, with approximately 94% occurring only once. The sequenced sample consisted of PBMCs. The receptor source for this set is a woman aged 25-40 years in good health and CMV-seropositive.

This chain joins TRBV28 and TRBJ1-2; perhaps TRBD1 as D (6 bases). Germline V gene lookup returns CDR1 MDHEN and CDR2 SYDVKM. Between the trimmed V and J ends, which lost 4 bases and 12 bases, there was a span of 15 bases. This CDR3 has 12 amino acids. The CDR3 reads CASSSQGRKHTF. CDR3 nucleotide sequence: TGTGCCAGCAGTTCACAGGGTCGGAAACACACCTTC.

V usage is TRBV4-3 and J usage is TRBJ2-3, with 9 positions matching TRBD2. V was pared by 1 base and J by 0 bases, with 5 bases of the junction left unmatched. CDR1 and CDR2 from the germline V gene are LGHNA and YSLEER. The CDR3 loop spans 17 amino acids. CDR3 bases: TGCGCCAGCAGCCAAGCCCCCACTAGCGGGAGCACAGATACGCAGTATTTT. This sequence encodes CASSQAPTSGSTDTQYF.

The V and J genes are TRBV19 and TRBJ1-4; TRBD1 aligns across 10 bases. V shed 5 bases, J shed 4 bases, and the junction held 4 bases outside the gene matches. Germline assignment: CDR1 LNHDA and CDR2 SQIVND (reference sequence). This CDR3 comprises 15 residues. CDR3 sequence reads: CASSPGDRGNEKLFF. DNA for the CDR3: TGTGCCAGTAGTCCAGGGGACAGGGGTAATGAAAAACTGTTTTTT.

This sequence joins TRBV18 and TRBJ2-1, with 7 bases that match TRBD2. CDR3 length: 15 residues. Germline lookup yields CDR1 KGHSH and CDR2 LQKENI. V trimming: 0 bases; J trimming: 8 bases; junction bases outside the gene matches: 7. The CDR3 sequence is CASSPPSSGFYEQFF. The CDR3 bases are TGTGCCAGCTCACCACCTTCTAGCGGTTTCTATGAGCAGTTCTTC. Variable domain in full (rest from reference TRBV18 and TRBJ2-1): NAGVMQNPRHLVRRRGQEARLRCSPMKGHSHVYWYRQLPEEGLKFMVYLQKENIIDESGMPKERFSAEFPKEGPSILRIQQVVRGDSAAYFCASSPPSSGFYEQFFGPGTRLTVL.

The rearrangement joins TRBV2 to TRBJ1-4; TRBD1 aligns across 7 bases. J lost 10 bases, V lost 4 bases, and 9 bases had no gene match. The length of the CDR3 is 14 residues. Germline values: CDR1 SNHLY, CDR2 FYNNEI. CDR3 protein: CASSVGHQGGKLFF. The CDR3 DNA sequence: TGTGCCAGCAGTGTGGGACACCAGGGGGGAAAACTGTTTTTT.

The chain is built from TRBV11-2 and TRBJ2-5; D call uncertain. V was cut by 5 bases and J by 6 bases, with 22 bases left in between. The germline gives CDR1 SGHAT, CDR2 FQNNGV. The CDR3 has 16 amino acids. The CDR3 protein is CASSPPSADFGQTQYF. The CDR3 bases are TGTGCCAGCAGCCCCCCCTCGGCCGACTTCGGCCAGACCCAGTACTTC. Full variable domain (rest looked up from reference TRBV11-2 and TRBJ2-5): EAGVAQSPRYKIIEKRQSVAFWCNPISGHATLYWYQQILGQGPKLLIQFQNNGVVDDSQLPKDRFSAERLKGVDSTLKIQPAKLEDSAVYLCASSPPSADFGQTQYFGPGTRLLVL.

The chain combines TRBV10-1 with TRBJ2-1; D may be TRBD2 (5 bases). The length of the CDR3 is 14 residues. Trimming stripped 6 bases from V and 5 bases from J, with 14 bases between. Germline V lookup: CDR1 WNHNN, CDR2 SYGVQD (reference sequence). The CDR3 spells CASSWGLADNEQFF. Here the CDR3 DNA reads TGCGCCAGCAGCTGGGGTCTAGCCGACAATGAGCAGTTCTTC.

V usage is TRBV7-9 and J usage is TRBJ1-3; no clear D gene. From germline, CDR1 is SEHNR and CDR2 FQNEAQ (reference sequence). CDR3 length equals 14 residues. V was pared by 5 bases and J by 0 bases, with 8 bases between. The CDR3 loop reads CASSPQPSGNTIYF. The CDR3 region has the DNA TGTGCCAGCAGCCCACAACCCTCTGGAAACACCATATATTTT. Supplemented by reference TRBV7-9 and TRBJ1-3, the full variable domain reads DTGVSQNPRHKITKRGQNVTFRCDPISEHNRLYWYRQTLGQGPEFLTYFQNEAQLEKSRLLSDRFSAERPKGSFSTLEIQRTEQGDSAMYLCASSPQPSGNTIYFGEGSWLTVV.

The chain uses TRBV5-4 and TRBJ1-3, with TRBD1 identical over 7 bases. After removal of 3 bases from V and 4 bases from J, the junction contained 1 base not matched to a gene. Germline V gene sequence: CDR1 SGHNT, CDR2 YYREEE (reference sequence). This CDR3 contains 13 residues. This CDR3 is CASSWDSGNTIYF. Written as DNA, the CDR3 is TGTGCCAGCAGCTGGGACAGCGGAAACACCATATATTTT. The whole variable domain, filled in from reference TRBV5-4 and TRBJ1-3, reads ETGVTQSPTHLIKTRGQQVTLRCSSQSGHNTVSWYQQALGQGPQFIFQYYREEENGRGNFPPRFSGLQFPNYSSELNVNALELDDSALYLCASSWDSGNTIYFGEGSWLTVV.

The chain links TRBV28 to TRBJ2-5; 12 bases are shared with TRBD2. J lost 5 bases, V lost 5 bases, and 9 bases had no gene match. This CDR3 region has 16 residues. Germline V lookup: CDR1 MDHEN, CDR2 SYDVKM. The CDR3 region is CASSVPGLAGGETQYF. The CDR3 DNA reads TGTGCCAGCAGTGTACCGGGACTAGCGGGTGGGGAGACCCAGTACTTC.

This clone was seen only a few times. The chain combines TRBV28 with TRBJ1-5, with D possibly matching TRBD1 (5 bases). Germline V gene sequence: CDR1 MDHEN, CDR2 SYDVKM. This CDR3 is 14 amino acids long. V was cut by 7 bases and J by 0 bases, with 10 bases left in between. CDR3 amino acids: CASMVGASNQPQHF. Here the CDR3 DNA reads TGTGCCAGCATGGTAGGGGCTAGCAATCAGCCCCAGCATTTT. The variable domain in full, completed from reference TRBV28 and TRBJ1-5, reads DVKVTQSSRYLVKRTGEKVFLECVQDMDHENMFWYRQDPGLGLRLIYFSYDVKMKEKGDIPEGYSVSREKKERFSLILESASTNQTSMYLCASMVGASNQPQHFGDGTRLSIL.

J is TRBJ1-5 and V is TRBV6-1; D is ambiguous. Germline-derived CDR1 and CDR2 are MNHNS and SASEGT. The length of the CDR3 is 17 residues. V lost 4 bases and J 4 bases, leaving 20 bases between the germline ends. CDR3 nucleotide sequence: TGTGCCAGCAGTGCCCACCGGGGATCCGGAGGTAATCAGCCCCAGCATTTT. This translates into CASSAHRGSGGNQPQHF.

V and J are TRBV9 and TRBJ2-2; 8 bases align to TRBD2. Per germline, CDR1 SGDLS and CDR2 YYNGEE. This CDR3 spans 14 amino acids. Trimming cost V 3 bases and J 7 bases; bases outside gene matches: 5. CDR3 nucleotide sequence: TGTGCCAGCAGCGAGGTCAGCGGGGGCGGGGAGCTGTTTTTT. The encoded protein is CASSEVSGGGELFF. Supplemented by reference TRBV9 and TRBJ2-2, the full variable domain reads DSGVTQTPKHLITATGQRVTLRCSPRSGDLSVYWYQQSLDQGLQFLIQYYNGEERAKGNILERFSAQQFPDLHSELNLSSLELGDSALYFCASSEVSGGGELFFGEGSRLTVL.

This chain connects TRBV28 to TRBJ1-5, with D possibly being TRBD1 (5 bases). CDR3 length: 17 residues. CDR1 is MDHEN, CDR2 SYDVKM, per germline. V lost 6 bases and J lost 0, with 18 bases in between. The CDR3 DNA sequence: TGTGCCAGCAGGGAGCAAACGGGACTCTTTAGCAATCAGCCCCAGCATTTT. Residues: CASREQTGLFSNQPQHF. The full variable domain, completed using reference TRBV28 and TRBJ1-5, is DVKVTQSSRYLVKRTGEKVFLECVQDMDHENMFWYRQDPGLGLRLIYFSYDVKMKEKGDIPEGYSVSREKKERFSLILESASTNQTSMYLCASREQTGLFSNQPQHFGDGTRLSIL.

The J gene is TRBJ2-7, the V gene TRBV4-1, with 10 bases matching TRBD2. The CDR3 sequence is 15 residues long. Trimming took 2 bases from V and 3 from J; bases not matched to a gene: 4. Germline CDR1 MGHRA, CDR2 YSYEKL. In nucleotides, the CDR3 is TGCGCCAGCAGCCAACACATAGCGGGGGGCTACGAGCAGTACTTC. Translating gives CASSQHIAGGYEQYF.

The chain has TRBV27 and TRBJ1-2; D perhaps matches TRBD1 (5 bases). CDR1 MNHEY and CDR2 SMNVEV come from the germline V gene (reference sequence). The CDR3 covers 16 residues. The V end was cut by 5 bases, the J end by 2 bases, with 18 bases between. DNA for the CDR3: TGTGCCAGCAGTAGGTCGCCGTCCCCAGGGAACTATGGCTACACCTTC. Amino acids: CASSRSPSPGNYGYTF.

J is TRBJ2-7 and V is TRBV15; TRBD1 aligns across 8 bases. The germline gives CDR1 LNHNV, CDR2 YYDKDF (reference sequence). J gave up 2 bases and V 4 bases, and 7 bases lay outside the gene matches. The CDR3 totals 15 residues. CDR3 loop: CATSKGQGVPYEQYF. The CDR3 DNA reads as TGTGCCACCAGCAAAGGACAGGGTGTTCCCTACGAGCAGTACTTC.

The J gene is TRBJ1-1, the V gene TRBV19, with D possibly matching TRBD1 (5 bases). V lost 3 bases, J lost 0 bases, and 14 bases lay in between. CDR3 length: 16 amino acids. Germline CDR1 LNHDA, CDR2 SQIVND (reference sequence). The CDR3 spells CASSIVSGAVNTEAFF. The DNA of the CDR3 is TGTGCCAGTAGTATCGTGAGTGGGGCGGTGAACACTGAAGCTTTCTTT.

CDR3 amino acids: CASTLLAVGGDEQFF. The CDR3 nucleotides read TGTGCCAGCACCTTACTAGCGGTGGGGGGCGATGAGCAGTTCTTC. The chain couples TRBV2 to TRBJ2-1; 8 bases match TRBD2. CDR1 is SNHLY and CDR2 is FYNNEI in the germline V gene. Trimming at V came to 7 bases and at J to 8 bases, leaving 13 bases not matched to a gene. The CDR3 loop spans 15 amino acids.

The CDR3 sequence: CASSDSSSGAADTQYF. CDR3 DNA: TGTGCCAGCAGTGACTCGTCTAGCGGGGCCGCAGATACGCAGTATTTT. The chain recombines TRBV6-4 with TRBJ2-3; TRBD2 agrees at 9 bases. This CDR3 spans 16 amino acids. CDR1 MRHNA and CDR2 SNTAGT come from the germline V gene. V dropped 0 bases and J dropped 4; count of bases not matched to a gene: 5.